The rows below give T cell receptor beta chains drawn from one sample of a study of identical twins. TCRdb re-analysed the 5' RACE reads in MiXCR, keeping a single row per CDR3 protein. The profile shows 1.5 million to 2 million distinct CDR3 sequences, more than 30% of them singletons. Sample: cord blood. The receptor set was obtained from a newborn girl in good health. Both conserved end residues are part of each CDR3. The D gene is left open where the match is weak. Clone size is stated in some rows and not others, as once, few, many or a class when expanded.

J	size	D	V	CDR3	DNA
TRBJ2-3	NA	TRBD2	TRBV12-3/TRBV12-4	CASSGEGYSTDAQYF	TGTGCCAGCAGTGGGGAGGGGTATAGCACAGATGCGCAGTATTTT
TRBJ1-4	few	TRBD1	TRBV7-2	CASSLGNRGHTNEKLFF	TGTGCCAGCAGCTTAGGGAACAGGGGCCATACTAATGAAAAACTGTTTTTT
TRBJ2-1	few	NA	TRBV20-1	CSARVPGRINEQFF	TGCAGTGCTAGAGTACCGGGACGGATTAATGAGCAGTTCTTC
TRBJ1-6	NA	NA	TRBV20-1	CSADENSPLHF	TGCAGTGCGGACGAGAATTCACCCCTCCACTTT
TRBJ1-5	NA	NA	TRBV6-6	CASSFQVNQPQHF	TGTGCCAGCAGTTTCCAGGTAAATCAGCCCCAGCATTTT
TRBJ1-2	NA	NA	TRBV20-1	CSARDRLSLTRGYTF	TGCAGTGCTAGAGATCGTTTGTCCCTCACGCGGGGCTACACCTTC
TRBJ2-3	few	NA	TRBV20-1	CSASSIPRSTDTQYF	TGCAGTGCTAGTTCCATCCCCCGGTCCACAGATACGCAGTATTTT
TRBJ2-5	NA	NA	TRBV25-1	CASSEEYVNQETQYF	TGTGCCAGCAGTGAAGAGTACGTGAACCAAGAGACCCAGTACTTC
TRBJ2-5	NA	TRBD1	TRBV18	CASSPLGTGETQYF	TGTGCCAGCTCACCACTTGGGACAGGGGAGACCCAGTACTTC
TRBJ2-1	NA	NA	TRBV6-2/TRBV6-3	CASSLNWHEHEQFF	TGTGCCAGCAGCCTAAACTGGCATGAACATGAGCAGTTCTTC
TRBJ2-1	NA	NA	TRBV7-9	CASSPLVPRYNEQFF	TGTGCCAGCAGCCCGTTAGTACCCAGGTACAATGAGCAGTTCTTC
TRBJ2-1	few	TRBD2	TRBV10-3	CAISEGTSAYNEQFF	TGTGCCATCAGTGAGGGCACTAGCGCCTACAATGAGCAGTTCTTC
TRBJ2-7	NA	NA	TRBV20-1	CSARVAGAPYEQYF	TGCAGTGCTAGAGTTGCGGGGGCCCCCTACGAGCAGTACTTC
TRBJ2-2	NA	NA	TRBV2	CASSEGQGRTGELFF	TGTGCCAGCAGTGAAGGGCAGGGCAGGACCGGGGAGCTGTTTTTT
TRBJ2-5	few	TRBD1	TRBV24-1	CATSDPTGTPWETQYF	TGTGCCACCAGTGATCCGACAGGGACGCCCTGGGAGACCCAGTACTTC
TRBJ2-1	NA	NA	TRBV14	CASSRDPTYNEQFF	TGTGCCAGCAGCCGGGACCCTACCTACAATGAGCAGTTCTTC
TRBJ1-1	few	NA	TRBV29-1	CSVDRGRGNTEAFF	TGCAGCGTTGATAGAGGCCGGGGGAACACTGAAGCTTTCTTT
TRBJ2-1	few	NA	TRBV20-1	CSARGLAAAYNEQFF	TGCAGTGCTAGAGGTTTAGCAGCCGCCTACAATGAGCAGTTCTTC
TRBJ2-5	NA	TRBD2	TRBV28	CASSLYPSGPQETQYF	TGTGCCAGCAGTTTATACCCTAGCGGGCCCCAAGAGACCCAGTACTTC
TRBJ2-5	NA	NA	TRBV23-1	CASSQSIYGGIQDNEQYF	TGCGCCAGCAGTCAATCCATCTATGGCGGGATACAGGACAATGAGCAGTACTTC
TRBJ2-5	few	TRBD1	TRBV24-1	CATSDLPGTGQETQYF	TGTGCCACCAGTGATCTACCCGGGACAGGACAAGAGACCCAGTACTTC
TRBJ2-2	few	NA	TRBV29-1	CSVNTGELFF	TGCAGCGTTAACACCGGGGAGCTGTTTTTT